This T cell receptor (beta chain) was recovered during a study of post-analysis software for immune sequencing data. Study results and caveats: The study found significantly lower normalized Chao1 diversity in multiple sclerosis patients than in controls.

In the case of this clonotype: Its antigen is as yet unknown.

Unique molecular identifiers were present in the TCR beta cDNA libraries. The source material, about 0.95 to 11 million T cells, gave rise to roughly 500,000 cDNA molecules. TCRdb recomputed calls from the PCR reads with MiXCR, one row per CDR3 protein. The sample yields fewer than 900,000 distinct CDR3 sequences, around 46% seen once. The material sequenced was blood. This TCR derives from a girl under 18 with multiple sclerosis.

The CDR3 is CSASLVQGYEQYF. CDR3 nucleotide sequence: TGCAGTGCTAGTTTGGTTCAGGGATACGAGCAGTACTTC. This chain links TRBV20-1 with TRBJ2-7; TRBD1 might be the D (5 bases). The V gene's germline CDR1 is DFQATT and CDR2 SNEGSKA (reference sequence). Trimming pared 3 bases from V and 4 bases from J, leaving 13 bases between. The CDR3 length is 13 residues.